This T cell receptor (beta chain) was documented in a study of blood T cell repertoires in COVID-19. Study in general: Samples came from the United States, Italy and Spain, spanning acute and convalescent COVID-19.

Allocation to cohorts depended on clinical history reported by the participants. This clone appeared once. Given a much more abundant clone one base away, this may be a read error. In the original analysis: Reference gene primer amplification gave nucleated cell count estimates. The assay was immunoSEQ multiplex PCR, and TCRdb's table has in-frame clones only and misses some. The V and J calls and clone size are taken from that table; D and trimming were inferred from the DNA. The sample has 310,000 or so clones, nearly 90% seen once; the top ten hold 5.5% to 6%. Specimen: PBMCs or T cells enriched from blood (not recorded which). This TCR was sampled from a woman between 25 and 40 years old who had recovered from COVID-19.

CDR3 residues: CASSRDSSTDTQYF. CDR3 nucleotide sequence: TGTGCCAGCAGCAGGGACAGTAGCACAGATACGCAGTATTTT. The chain carries TRBV5-8 and TRBJ2-3, with 7 bases aligning to TRBD1. V was pared by 4 bases and J by 0 bases, with 2 bases of the junction left unmatched. This CDR3 region has 14 residues. Germline V gives CDR1 SGHTS, CDR2 YDEGEE.